This T cell receptor (beta chain) was identified during a study of beta chain features in type 1 diabetes. Germline CDR1 reads SGHRS; CDR2 reads YFSETQ. V was trimmed by 0 bases and J by 1 base, leaving 10 bases between them. CDR3 length: 16 amino acids. Every bit of the isolated RNA underwent reverse transcription, so sequencing read expressed TCRB transcripts. Assay used: immunoSEQ multiplex PCR; TCRdb lists only in-frame clones, some missing. The repertoire has 900,000 or so clones, 15% to 20% of them found once; the top ten carry about 0.02%. The rearrangement uses TRBV5-1 and TRBJ1-4; possible D gene TRBD1, 5 bases. Material for sequencing was naive CD4+ T cells from blood. The receptor comes from a woman aged 18-29 years in good health. The CDR3 protein is CASSLATGGTNEKLFF. CDR3 bases: TGCGCCAGCAGCTTGGCTACCGGGGGAACTAATGAAAAACTGTTTTTT.